Following are 22 T cell receptor beta chains from one sample sequenced in a study of T cell responses to AZD1222 COVID-19 vaccine. Some clones are missing from TCRdb's copy, which holds only in-frame ones; the method was immunoSEQ multiplex PCR. The table has more than 95,000 clones, roughly 89% seen once; the top ten hold 7.5%. The sequences come from peripheral blood, collected on day 0 of AZD1222 vaccination. All receptors come from an adult in good health.

In DNA form, the CDR3 reads TGCGCCAGCAGCCAAGACGCGGGGCAAAACACCGGGGAGCTGTTTTTT. Its protein is CASSQDAGQNTGELFF. The rearrangement uses TRBV4-1 and TRBJ2-2, with a tentative D call TRBD2 (6 bases). In germline, CDR1 is MGHRA, CDR2 YSYEKL. CDR3 length equals 16 residues. The V end was cut by 0 bases, the J end by 2 bases, with 10 bases between.

The J gene is TRBJ2-3, the V gene TRBV29-1; the D is unclear. Trimming removed 4 bases from V and 6 bases from J, with 11 bases in between. The CDR3 has 12 residues. Germline loops: CDR1 SQVTM, CDR2 ANQGSEA. CDR3 sequence (DNA): TGCAGCGTTGCTGGGTATGAGGATACGCAGTATTTT. Amino acids: CSVAGYEDTQYF.

J is TRBJ2-2 and V is TRBV2, with TRBD2 identical over 9 bases. V trimming: 6 bases; J trimming: 4 bases; junction bases outside the gene matches: 9. Germline CDR1 reads SNHLY; CDR2 reads FYNNEI. This CDR3 comprises 16 residues. The CDR3 reads CASRRTSVRGTGELFF. CDR3 coding DNA: TGTGCCAGCAGGAGGACTAGCGTAAGGGGCACCGGGGAGCTGTTTTTT.

The chain employs TRBV27 and TRBJ2-5; 14 nucleotides align to TRBD2. The CDR3 extends over 15 amino acids. Germline lookup yields CDR1 MNHEY and CDR2 SMNVEV (reference sequence). V shed 5 bases and J 5 bases; nucleotides not matched to a gene: 4. In DNA, the CDR3 is TGTGCCAGCAGTCGACTAGCGGGAGGGGGGGAGACCCAGTACTTC. Encoded protein: CASSRLAGGGETQYF.

The J gene is TRBJ2-5, the V gene TRBV7-3; 13 bases line up with TRBD2. The V gene's germline CDR1 is SGHTA and CDR2 FQGTGA. V gave up 6 bases and J gave up 2 bases; unmatched junction bases: 12. The length of the CDR3 is 18 residues. CDR3 bases: TGTGCCAGCAGGAGGACTAGCGGGAGAGGAGAGGGGCAAGAGACCCAGTACTTC. Translating gives CASRRTSGRGEGQETQYF.

The chain uses TRBV10-3 and TRBJ1-3; TRBD1 is a possible D gene (5 bases). Germline loops: CDR1 ENHRY, CDR2 SYGVKD. V was shortened by 2 bases and J by 5 bases, with 10 bases between the two germline ends. This CDR3 has 14 amino acids. This CDR3 reads CAISETQGRNTIYF. The DNA for the CDR3 is TGTGCCATCAGTGAGACCCAGGGTAGAAACACCATATATTTT.

The chain links TRBV3-1 (or the pseudogene TRBV3-2) to TRBJ2-3; no definite D call. The CDR3 is 14 residues long. Looked up from germline, CDR1 is LGHDT and CDR2 is YNNKEL (reference sequence). V was clipped by 1 base and J by 2 bases, with 7 bases between them. The CDR3 bases are TGTGCCAGCAGCCAAGGACTTATCACAGATACGCAGTATTTT. Encoded protein: CASSQGLITDTQYF.

The chain carries TRBV19 and TRBJ2-3; D call uncertain. Germline V CDR1 and CDR2: LNHDA, SQIVND (reference sequence). This CDR3 contains 13 residues. Deletions cut 7 bases from V and 0 bases from J, with 8 bases between. The CDR3 protein is CASTGASTDTQYF. CDR3 DNA: TGTGCCAGTACCGGCGCTAGCACAGATACGCAGTATTTT.

This rearrangement joins TRBV5-8 to TRBJ1-2, with D hard to call. V dropped 1 base and J dropped 2 bases, with 12 bases sitting between them. The germline V gene encodes CDR1 SGHTS and CDR2 YDEGEE. The CDR3 consists of 15 residues. The DNA for the CDR3 is TGTGCCAGCAGCTTGACGGCAGGCCCGAACTATGGCTACACCTTC. Translating it yields CASSLTAGPNYGYTF.

The chain couples TRBV27 to TRBJ1-2, with TRBD1 as a possible D gene (5 bases). The ends were cut back, 5 bases at V and 8 bases at J, with 15 bases in the middle. The CDR3 has 13 amino acids. Germline V lookup: CDR1 MNHEY, CDR2 SMNVEV (reference sequence). CDR3 sequence (DNA): TGTGCCAGCAGTCCCGGGGCTCTAGGAGGCTACACCTTC. Its translation is CASSPGALGGYTF.

This clone was detected only once. The chain couples TRBV29-1 to TRBJ1-2; D remains ambiguous. V was pared by 4 bases and J by 8 bases, with 14 bases between. Per germline, CDR1 SQVTM and CDR2 ANQGSEA. The CDR3 runs to 12 residues. The CDR3 here is CSVGFYSGGYTF. Here the CDR3 DNA reads TGCAGCGTTGGGTTCTACAGCGGCGGCTACACCTTC.

V is TRBV20-1 and J is TRBJ1-6; the match to TRBD1 covers 7 bases. The germline gives CDR1 DFQATT, CDR2 SNEGSKA (reference sequence). The CDR3 runs to 14 residues. V shed 3 bases and J 8 bases; nucleotides not matched to a gene: 7. In DNA, the CDR3 is TGCAGTGCTAGTCCGGGGACAGCGGATTCACCCCTCCACTTT. It yields the protein CSASPGTADSPLHF.

This clone was counted a few times. This chain connects TRBV30 to TRBJ2-1; D is perhaps TRBD2 (7 bases). The CDR3 runs to 11 residues. The V and J ends lost 3 bases and 13 bases respectively, with 13 bases between them. Germline V gives CDR1 GTSNPN, CDR2 SVGIG (reference sequence). The CDR3 DNA sequence: TGTGCCTGGAGCCGAGGGGGGGTCCAGTTCTTC. This translates into CAWSRGGVQFF.

The chain combines TRBV28 with TRBJ1-4, with 10 bases identical to TRBD1. The CDR3 is 18 residues long. CDR1 and CDR2 (germline): MDHEN, SYDVKM. Losses at the gene ends were 8 bases for V and 2 bases for J; bases not matched to a gene: 14. CDR3 coding DNA: TGTGCCAGCGAAGAACTAGGACAGGGGGGTACGACTAATGAAAAACTGTTTTTT. Translated: CASEELGQGGTTNEKLFF.

This chain links TRBV6-2 or TRBV6-3 with TRBJ2-1; 12 bases agree with TRBD1. Germline-derived CDR1 and CDR2 are MNHEY and SVGEGT. V lost 3 bases to trimming and J lost 9 bases; unmatched junction nucleotides: 9. The CDR3 extends over 16 amino acids. CDR3 nucleotides: TGTGCCAGCAGTTATTATCCGGGACAGGGGGCTAGTGAGCAGTTCTTC. This codes for CASSYYPGQGASEQFF.

Worth noting for this clone: At the DNA level, this CDR3 is encoded by other sequences in the same sample as well. The V call is TRBV19, the J call TRBJ1-1, with unresolved D. V was pared by 5 bases and J by 1 base, with 5 bases between. Per germline, CDR1 LNHDA and CDR2 SQIVND (reference sequence). The CDR3 contains 12 residues. The CDR3 spells CASSRGNTEAFF. CDR3 coding DNA: TGTGCCAGTAGTCGTGGGAACACTGAAGCTTTCTTT.

The chain employs TRBV7-9 and TRBJ1-5, with D maybe TRBD1 (6 bases). CDR1 and CDR2 (germline): SEHNR, FQNEAQ (reference sequence). This CDR3 has 14 residues. Trimming removed 1 base from V and 7 bases from J, with 11 bases in between. CDR3 in amino acids: CASSLDQGPQPQHF. DNA for the CDR3: TGTGCCAGCAGCTTAGACCAGGGGCCCCAGCCCCAGCATTTT. Drawing the rest from reference TRBV7-9 and TRBJ1-5, the complete variable domain is DTGVSQNPRHKITKRGQNVTFRCDPISEHNRLYWYRQTLGQGPEFLTYFQNEAQLEKSRLLSDRFSAERPKGSFSTLEIQRTEQGDSAMYLCASSLDQGPQPQHFGDGTRLSIL.

This rearrangement joins TRBV18 to TRBJ1-6; TRBD1 matches 8 bases. With 6 bases clipped from V and 8 bases from J, the junction kept 9 bases outside the gene matches. Germline CDR1 is KGHSH and CDR2 is LQKENI. CDR3 length equals 15 residues. The CDR3 DNA reads TGTGCCAGCTCGGGGCCAGGGGGCCTTGATTCACCCCTCCACTTT. Protein: CASSGPGGLDSPLHF.

V gene TRBV6-2 or TRBV6-3 combines with J gene TRBJ1-4; TRBD1 matches at 7 bases. This CDR3 region has 16 residues. The ends lost 6 bases at V and 0 bases at J; junction bases unmatched: 7. Germline V gene data show CDR1 as MNHEY and CDR2 as SVGEGT. In DNA, the CDR3 is TGTGCCAGCAGCCCTAGGGACAGTGCAACTAATGAAAAACTGTTTTTT. As protein: CASSPRDSATNEKLFF.

This rearrangement joins TRBV4-3 to TRBJ2-1; TRBD2 matches 13 bases. CDR1 and CDR2 from the germline V gene are LGHNA and YSLEER. The CDR3 covers 18 residues. V shed 0 bases, J shed 0 bases, and the junction held 2 bases outside the gene matches. CDR3 sequence: CASSQEGLAGSSYNEQFF. The CDR3, as DNA: TGCGCCAGCAGCCAAGAGGGACTAGCGGGGAGCTCCTACAATGAGCAGTTCTTC.

V usage is TRBV28 and J usage is TRBJ1-4; the D is unclear. Trimming left V 6 bases short and J 0 bases short, with 14 bases between. Per the germline V gene, CDR1 is MDHEN and CDR2 is SYDVKM. CDR3 length equals 16 residues. The CDR3 sequence is CASSSIRGPTNEKLFF. The CDR3 DNA reads TGTGCCAGCAGCTCCATACGCGGCCCAACTAATGAAAAACTGTTTTTT.

The chain links TRBV7-2 to TRBJ2-3; 11 bases are shared with TRBD2. The CDR3 runs 15 residues. V lost 3 bases, J lost 6 bases, and 5 bases stayed unmatched. The germline V gene encodes CDR1 SGHTA and CDR2 FQGNSA. The CDR3 loop is CASSFSGGVWDTQYF. CDR3 in DNA: TGTGCCAGCAGCTTTAGCGGGGGGGTGTGGGATACGCAGTATTTT.